These 9 T cell receptor beta chains were all obtained from the same sample, sequenced in a study of OX40 agonist ivuxolimab in advanced cancers. Produced via immunoSEQ multiplex PCR; TCRdb's table is partial and in-frame only. The sample has about 20,000 clones, approximately 87% seen once. Material: CD4+ or CD8+ T cells sorted from blood, obtained in a trial of the OX40 agonist ivuxolimab. Receptors were obtained from an adult with an advanced solid tumor such as melanoma, head and neck, liver or kidney cancer.

The chain has TRBV7-9 and TRBJ2-1, with 7 nucleotides matching TRBD1. This CDR3 comprises 17 residues. CDR1 is SEHNR and CDR2 is FQNEAQ in the germline V gene (reference sequence). Unmatched junction bases numbered 11, after V lost 1 base and J lost 5 bases. CDR3 sequence (DNA): TGTGCCAGCAGCTTAGGGCCCTGGACAGGCTCGGACAATGAGCAGTTCTTC. Translating gives CASSLGPWTGSDNEQFF.

This chain uses TRBV7-8 with TRBJ2-5; 7 nucleotides agree with TRBD2. Germline loops: CDR1 SGHVS, CDR2 FQNEAQ. This CDR3 comprises 16 residues. Germline trimming cut 6 bases from V and 2 bases from J; bases unmatched to any gene: 12. The CDR3 here is CASSPLAAGAQETQYF. The CDR3 DNA is TGTGCCAGCAGTCCTCTTGCGGCGGGAGCGCAAGAGACCCAGTACTTC.

This chain links TRBV27 with TRBJ2-1, with D uncertain. Germline V gene data show CDR1 as MNHEY and CDR2 as SMNVEV (reference sequence). Trimming removed 1 base from V and 9 bases from J, with 10 bases in between. CDR3 length: 13 amino acids. The CDR3 protein is CASSLYHVPEQFF. CDR3 DNA sequence: TGTGCCAGCAGTTTATATCACGTTCCTGAGCAGTTCTTC.

The chain employs TRBV4-1 and TRBJ2-2, with unresolved D. The CDR3 consists of 18 residues. In germline, CDR1 is MGHRA, CDR2 YSYEKL. V was trimmed by 6 bases and J by 0 bases, leaving 20 bases between them. The chain's CDR3 is CASRPYRSTSANTGELFF. Written as DNA, the CDR3 is TGCGCCAGCAGGCCCTATCGAAGTACCAGCGCGAACACCGGGGAGCTGTTTTTT.

This sequence joins TRBV4-1 and TRBJ2-5; TRBD1 matches 9 bases. The CDR3 totals 16 residues. Germline CDR1 reads MGHRA; CDR2 reads YSYEKL. V dropped 3 bases and J dropped 5; count of bases not matched to a gene: 10. DNA of the CDR3: TGCGCCAGCAGCCAGGCGGACAGGGGAGTATGGGAGACCCAGTACTTC. Translated, it gives CASSQADRGVWETQYF.

The chain links TRBV9 to TRBJ2-2, with D perhaps given as TRBD1 or TRBD2 (5 bases each). Trimming took 2 bases from V and 6 from J, leaving 20 bases between them. CDR1 and CDR2 (germline): SGDLS, YYNGEE. The CDR3 is 17 amino acids. CDR3 in amino acids: CASSVPVGPINPGELFF. In DNA, the CDR3 is TGTGCCAGCAGCGTCCCCGTGGGACCGATTAACCCCGGGGAGCTGTTTTTT.

The J gene is TRBJ2-7, the V gene TRBV4-1; 9 bases line up with TRBD1. Germline V CDR1 and CDR2: MGHRA, YSYEKL. The V and J ends lost 8 bases and 2 bases, in that order; junction bases with no gene match: 10. The CDR3 covers 15 residues. CDR3 amino acids: CASCPSGQGTYEQYF. Written as DNA, the CDR3 is TGCGCCAGCTGCCCCTCGGGACAGGGTACCTACGAGCAGTACTTC.

This clone showed up just once. The limits of the CDR3 on the DNA are not certain, so only TCRdb's listed CDR3 is given. V is TRBV11-3 and J is TRBJ2-3; TRBD1, the table's D call, was not compared with the DNA. The germline gives CDR1 SGHNT, CDR2 YENEEA. The CDR3 has 14 residues if both end residues are counted. CDR3 loop: CASSFGQGRDTQYF.

The chain employs TRBV7-9 and TRBJ2-7; D possibly uses TRBD1 or TRBD2 (5 bases each). Per the germline V gene, CDR1 is SEHNR and CDR2 is FQNEAQ (reference sequence). CDR3 length equals 15 residues. Deletions cut 5 bases from V and 5 bases from J, with 19 bases between. The CDR3 loop reads CASSPHMGDSNEQYF. DNA of the CDR3: TGTGCCAGCAGCCCCCATATGGGGGATTCCAACGAGCAGTACTTC.